This is a list of T cell receptor beta chains from one sample in a study of shared clonotypes between healthy human individuals. Clones were sequenced by immunoSEQ multiplex PCR, and TCRdb holds only the in-frame ones, with some missing. The data show approximately 2.1 million clones, with approximately 93% seen just once and 0.39% held by the top ten. Sequenced material: naive CD4+ T cells from PBMCs. The receptors were sampled from a man younger than 35 in good health. Some clones in this sample may be carry-over from other donors' samples. Both conserved end residues are part of each CDR3. A D gene is named only where the DNA matches it firmly. Only some rows state a clone size, as once, few, many or a class for expanded clones.

D,J,V,size,CDR3,DNA
TRBD2,TRBJ2-3,TRBV7-8,-,CASSPRRASGTSTDTQYF,TGTGCCAGCAGCCCGAGACGGGCTAGCGGGACTAGCACAGATACGCAGTATTTT
-,TRBJ2-7,TRBV6-6,-,CASSRTPGSYEQYF,TGTGCCAGCAGTCGCACCCCAGGCTCCTACGAGCAGTACTTC
TRBD2,TRBJ2-5,TRBV7-9,-,CASSLAGGLETQYF,TGTGCCAGCAGCTTGGCGGGAGGATTGGAGACCCAGTACTTC
-,TRBJ1-4,TRBV27,-,CASSPRNTATNEKLFF,TGTGCCAGCAGCCCTCGAAATACAGCCACTAATGAAAAACTGTTTTTT
-,TRBJ2-5,TRBV29-1,-,CSVGLVLQETQYF,TGCAGCGTTGGTTTGGTGCTCCAAGAGACCCAGTACTTC
-,TRBJ1-2,TRBV7-9,-,CASSPTEPYGYTF,TGTGCCAGCAGCCCGACAGAGCCATATGGCTACACCTTC
TRBD1,TRBJ1-1,TRBV19,-,CASERTGGEAFF,TGTGCCAGTGAACGGACAGGGGGTGAAGCTTTCTTT
-,TRBJ1-2,TRBV28,-,CASRAGTPYYGYTF,TGTGCCAGCCGCGCCGGGACACCTTACTATGGCTACACCTTC
-,TRBJ1-1,TRBV5-1,once,CASSRVRIEKRTEAFF,TGCGCCAGCAGCCGCGTGCGGATTGAGAAGAGGACTGAAGCTTTCTTT
-,TRBJ2-3,TRBV28,-,CASSLRSGTQYF,TGTGCCAGCAGTTTAAGGTCGGGTACGCAGTATTTT
-,TRBJ2-7,TRBV5-8,-,CASSLSFGGTGYEQYF,TGTGCCAGCAGCTTGAGTTTTGGGGGCACAGGGTACGAGCAGTACTTC
TRBD1,TRBJ1-1,TRBV11-2,-,CASSSGQPYTEAFF,TGTGCCAGCAGCTCGGGACAGCCATACACTGAAGCTTTCTTT
-,TRBJ1-1,TRBV18,-,CASSPDRLNTEAFF,TGTGCCAGCTCACCCGACAGGCTCAACACTGAAGCTTTCTTT
-,TRBJ2-3,TRBV28,-,CASIRRETDTQYF,TGTGCCAGCATCCGTAGGGAGACAGATACGCAGTATTTT
-,TRBJ1-2,TRBV7-2,-,CASSPPAVSSGYTF,TGTGCCAGCAGCCCCCCGGCTGTCTCTAGCGGCTACACCTTC
-,TRBJ1-4,TRBV5-5,-,CASSLEGALGEKLFF,TGTGCCAGCAGCTTGGAAGGAGCCCTGGGGGAAAAACTGTTTTTT
-,TRBJ2-2,TRBV7-2,-,CASSYFIGELFF,TGTGCCAGCAGTTACTTTATCGGGGAGCTGTTTTTT
TRBD2,TRBJ2-5,TRBV9,-,CASSGGTSGGTQETQYF,TGTGCCAGCAGCGGGGGGACTAGCGGAGGGACCCAAGAGACCCAGTACTTC